Listed below are T cell receptor beta chains from one sample, sequenced in a study of cytomegalovirus exposure and HLA in healthy donors. Sequenced by immunoSEQ multiplex PCR; TCRdb stores in-frame clones only, minus some. The table shows approximately 120,000 clones, with around 72% occurring only once. Sequenced material: PBMCs. These receptors all come from a woman aged 50 to 60 in good health and CMV-seropositive. Both conserved end residues are part of each CDR3. D genes are given only for firm matches. Where a row states a size, it is once, few, many or the class of an expanded clone; other rows omit it.

j_call d_call v_call clone_size cdr3_nt cdr3_aa
TRBJ2-2 - TRBV7-3 - TGTGCCAGCAGCTTAAACAGGGATGACACCGGGGAGCTGTTTTTT CASSLNRDDTGELFF
TRBJ1-2 - TRBV6-4 few TGTGCCAGCAGTGACTTGGGAGGTGGTGGCTACACCTTC CASSDLGGGGYTF
TRBJ2-5 - TRBV11-2 few TGTGCCAGCAGCTTAGAGGCACAGGGCATCCAGTACTTC CASSLEAQGIQYF
TRBJ2-3 - TRBV30 - TGTGCCTGGAGCCTCTCAGATACGCAGTATTTT CAWSLSDTQYF
TRBJ1-5 - TRBV27 few TGTGCCAGCAGTTCGGCAGGGCATCAGCCCCAGCATTTT CASSSAGHQPQHF
TRBJ1-2 TRBD1 TRBV6-4 - TGTGCCAGCAGCTTGACAGGGGGGCACGGCTACACCTTC CASSLTGGHGYTF
TRBJ1-4 - TRBV30 once TGTGCCTGGAAGGGGGGGAGTCTTACGACTAATGAAAAACTGTTTTTT CAWKGGSLTTNEKLFF
TRBJ1-1 TRBD1 TRBV2 - TGTGCCAGGGATCCGGGACAGGGGGCTTTGGGCACTGAAGCTTTCTTT CARDPGQGALGTEAFF
TRBJ2-2 - TRBV5-1 - TGCGCCAGCGGAAATTTAGCAGGGGTCACCGGGGAGCTGTTTTTT CASGNLAGVTGELFF
TRBJ2-1 - TRBV9 - TGTGCCAGCAGCGTAGCCCAGGGTTCCTACAATGAGCAGTTCTTC CASSVAQGSYNEQFF
TRBJ1-4 - TRBV5-1 - TGCGCCAGCAGCTTGGCCGGGAGAACTAATGAAAAACTGTTTTTT CASSLAGRTNEKLFF
TRBJ2-1 TRBD2 TRBV9 - TGTGCCAGCAGCATTCGGACTAGCTTGGGTGAGCAGTTCTTC CASSIRTSLGEQFF
TRBJ1-1 TRBD1 TRBV7-6 - TGTGCCAGCAGCTTAATGACAGGGTACAACACTGAAGCTTTCTTT CASSLMTGYNTEAFF
TRBJ2-7 TRBD1 TRBV7-8 once TGTGCCAGCAGCCTACCCCGGCGACGACAGGGGGCCTACGAGCAGTACTTC CASSLPRRRQGAYEQYF
TRBJ2-7 TRBD1 TRBV25-1 - TGTGCCAGCAGTGACGGGACAGGGGGTTACTCCTACGAGCAGTACTTC CASSDGTGGYSYEQYF
TRBJ1-1 - TRBV5-1 - TGCGCCAGCAGCTTGGAGCGGGGGCGGAACACTGAAGCTTTCTTT CASSLERGRNTEAFF
TRBJ2-3 TRBD2 TRBV7-2 - TGTGCCAGCAGCTTCAGCGGGGGGCGGCAGTCAGATACGCAGTATTTT CASSFSGGRQSDTQYF
TRBJ2-7 TRBD1 TRBV6-5 - TGTGCCAGCAGGACCGGGACAGGGGGCTCCTACGAGCAGTACTTC CASRTGTGGSYEQYF
TRBJ2-1 TRBD2 TRBV6-5 - TGTGCCAGCAGTTTTAGCGGGGGGTCCTACAATGAGCAGTTCTTC CASSFSGGSYNEQFF
TRBJ1-1 TRBD1 TRBV29-1 - TGCAGCGTTGCGGGACAGGCCAACACTGAAGCTTTCTTT CSVAGQANTEAFF
TRBJ1-6 TRBD1 TRBV6-5 - TGTGCCAGCAGTTACACGACAGGGGAGGATTCACCCCTCCACTTT CASSYTTGEDSPLHF
TRBJ2-1 TRBD2 TRBV7-2 - TGTGCCAGCATGCAAATGGGCGGGGGGGTAGGTGAGCAGTTCTTC CASMQMGGGVGEQFF
TRBJ1-1 - TRBV5-4 - TGTGCCAGCAGACGGCAGGGGACGAACACTGAAGCTTTCTTT CASRRQGTNTEAFF
TRBJ2-7 TRBD2 TRBV4-1 - TGCGCCAGCAGCCAACAATTAGCGGGAGTTATGTACGAGCAGTACTTC CASSQQLAGVMYEQYF
TRBJ2-2 - TRBV30 - TGTGCCTGGAGTTCTAAGGCCCTGGGCCGGACCGGGGAGCTGTTTTTT CAWSSKALGRTGELFF
TRBJ2-1 - TRBV2 few TGTGCCAGCAGTGACCGGGGAAATGAGCAGTTCTTC CASSDRGNEQFF
TRBJ2-2 - TRBV7-9 - TGTGCCAGCAGCTTGGGGACTAACACCGGGGAGCTGTTTTTT CASSLGTNTGELFF
TRBJ2-2 TRBD2 TRBV13 - TGTGCCAGCAGCCTTAGCGGGGGGAACACCGGGGAGCTGTTTTTT CASSLSGGNTGELFF
TRBJ1-4 TRBD1 TRBV30 - TGTGCCTGGAGTGTGGACAGGCCTAATGAAAAACTGTTTTTT CAWSVDRPNEKLFF
TRBJ2-1 TRBD2 TRBV7-2 once TGTGCCAGCAGACCCTTAGCGGGTAGCTCCTACAATGAGCAGTTCTTC CASRPLAGSSYNEQFF